In this sample, the clone carrying this TCR beta chain turned up many times. Germline values: CDR1 SQVTM, CDR2 ANQGSEA. The CDR3 is made up of 14 amino acids. Trimming stripped 4 bases from V and 0 bases from J, with 12 bases between. TCRdb reprocessed the 5' RACE reads with MiXCR, giving one entry per CDR3 protein. The sample consists of about 240,000 distinct CDR3 sequences, 6.5% to 9% of them appearing once. The data stem from a study of identical twins. The data also belong to a second study, concerning yellow fever vaccine responses in identical twins.

Sequencing was performed on CD8+ T cells sorted from blood. The sequence was obtained from a woman under 30 in good health. V and J are TRBV29-1 and TRBJ2-5; D is unclear. The CDR3 loop reads CSVVKGPNQETQYF. The CDR3 nucleotides are TGCAGCGTTGTTAAGGGCCCTAACCAAGAGACCCAGTACTTC. Filled out from reference TRBV29-1 and TRBJ2-5, the complete variable domain reads SAVISQKPSRDICQRGTSLTIQCQVDSQVTMMFWYRQQPGQSLTLIATANQGSEATYESGFVIDKFPISRPNLTFSTLTVSNMSPEDSSIYLCSVVKGPNQETQYFGPGTRLLVL.